Listed below are T cell receptor beta chains from one sample, sequenced in a study of blood T cells in healthy people across ages. TCRdb reanalysed the 5' RACE reads using MiXCR and keeps one entry per CDR3 protein. Among around 800,000 distinct CDR3 sequences listed, 20% to 30% were seen once. The data also belong to a second study, concerning T cells of mothers and their children.

The sample was blood. Receptor source: a boy between 5 and 17 years old in good health. CDR3s include the opening cysteine and the closing phenylalanine or tryptophan. Fields, in order: D gene, clone size, J gene, V gene, CDR3 DNA, CDR3 protein. D genes are given only for firm matches. Size is stated for part of the rows, as once, few or many counts, or as a class when the clone is expanded.

. few TRBJ2-2 TRBV29-1 TGCAGCGTTCGAGGACAGATGAACACCGGGGAGCTGTTTTTT CSVRGQMNTGELFF
. . TRBJ2-5 TRBV2 TGTGCCAGCAGTGGTGTTGCGGGGCGCCAAGAGACCCAGTACTTC CASSGVAGRQETQYF
TRBD1 once TRBJ2-7 TRBV28 TGTGCCAGCACCCGACAGGGGGAATGGGAGCAGTACTTC CASTRQGEWEQYF
TRBD1 . TRBJ1-5 TRBV28 TGTGCCAGCAGTTTTCCCGGACAGACAGGGATAGGGAATCAGCCCCGGCATTTT CASSFPGQTGIGNQPRHF
. . TRBJ2-5 TRBV20-1 TGCAGTGCTTCAGGGGCAGCGGCCTCTTTGGAGACCCAGTACTTC CSASGAAASLETQYF
. . TRBJ1-2 TRBV28 TGTGCCAGCAGCCTCCCGCCGGGGGGCCTGGGGGACTATGGCTACACCTTC CASSLPPGGLGDYGYTF
. few TRBJ2-7 TRBV10-3 TGTGCCATCAGTGAGTCAGGACACCCGAGGGGCTACGAGCAGTACTTC CAISESGHPRGYEQYF
. . TRBJ1-1 TRBV14 TGTGCCAGCTGCCAAGCGAGAGGGTCTGAAGCTTTCTTT CASCQARGSEAFF
. . TRBJ2-7 TRBV5-1 TGCGCCAGCGCCAGGGAGGTGTCCTACGAGCAGTACTTC CASAREVSYEQYF
. few TRBJ2-7 TRBV7-2 TGTGCCAGCAGCTTAGCGCTTGGAACAAGCTACGAGCAGTACTTC CASSLALGTSYEQYF
. . TRBJ1-3 TRBV7-6 TGTGCCAGCAGCTTAGGCGGCCCGGGGGCGGGAAACACCATATATTTT CASSLGGPGAGNTIYF
TRBD1 . TRBJ1-4 TRBV7-9 TGTGCCAGCGAAATACAGGGGGCGCGAGAAAAACTGTTTTTT CASEIQGAREKLFF
. . TRBJ1-5 TRBV20-1 TGCAGTGCTAGAGGTCCGGGAGGGGGGAGACAGCCCCAGCATTTT CSARGPGGGRQPQHF
TRBD1 . TRBJ1-3 TRBV7-9 TGTGCCAGCACCCGAGGACAGGCGATTCTGGACACCATATATTTT CASTRGQAILDTIYF
TRBD1 few TRBJ1-1 TRBV19 TGTGCCAGTAGTGCTAGACAGGGATTGACTGAAGCTTTCTTT CASSARQGLTEAFF
TRBD1 . TRBJ2-1 TRBV9 TGTGCCAGCAGCGTAGGAGGGACAGCGTCGGAACTATACAATGAGCAGTTCTTC CASSVGGTASELYNEQFF
. . TRBJ2-5 TRBV6-5 TGTGCCAGCAGTTACTCGTGGAGGTACCAAGAGACCCAGTACTTC CASSYSWRYQETQYF
TRBD1 . TRBJ2-5 TRBV10-3 TGTGCCATCAGATCGACAGGGGGGGACCAAGAGACCCAGTACTTC CAIRSTGGDQETQYF
. few TRBJ2-5 TRBV14 TGTGCCAGCAGCCAAGACCTCCGGGGGCCCCAGTACTTC CASSQDLRGPQYF
. few TRBJ2-5 TRBV6-5 TGTGCCAGCAGTTCGAAACCCGGAAGCCCAAGGCAGGAGACCCAGTACTTC CASSSKPGSPRQETQYF
TRBD2 . TRBJ2-3 TRBV10-3 TGTGCCATCAGTCCGGGACTAGCGGGGCCGGTGGATACGCAGTATTTT CAISPGLAGPVDTQYF
. few TRBJ1-4 TRBV7-9 TGTGCCAGCAGCTACGAGGGGTCTGTAACTAATGAAAAACTGTTTTTT CASSYEGSVTNEKLFF
. . TRBJ2-7 TRBV5-1 TGCGCCAGCAGCTTGAGTAACAGGGAGATGTACGAGCAGTACTTC CASSLSNREMYEQYF
. few TRBJ1-4 TRBV4-2 TGTGCCAGCAGCCACCCTCCCGACAGGCCGATTGCAACTAATGAAAAACTGTTTTTT CASSHPPDRPIATNEKLFF
. . TRBJ1-4 TRBV7-9 TGTGCCAGCAGCTTACCAGGGACGGGTCTTGAAAAACTGTTTTTT CASSLPGTGLEKLFF
. many TRBJ2-7 TRBV28 TGTGCCAGCAGGGGGACCTCCTACGAGCAGTACTTC CASRGTSYEQYF
. few TRBJ1-2 TRBV20-1 TGCAGTGCTAGAGTAGCAGTCTATGGCTACACCTTC CSARVAVYGYTF
TRBD1 many TRBJ2-5 TRBV7-3 TGTGCCAGCAGTCTTACAGGGGTCCAAGAGACCCAGTACTTC CASSLTGVQETQYF
. once TRBJ1-4 TRBV11-2 TGTGCCAGCAGCTTATATGGGGTAGCTAATAGTGAAAAACTGTTTTTT CASSLYGVANSEKLFF
. . TRBJ2-1 TRBV6-1 TGTGCCAGCAGTGAAACGGACAAGTCCTACAATGAGCAGTTCTTC CASSETDKSYNEQFF
. few TRBJ2-7 TRBV3-1 TGTGCCAGCAGCCGGGACCCGCGGGGCGACGAGCAGTACTTC CASSRDPRGDEQYF
TRBD1 . TRBJ2-3 TRBV14 TGTGCCAGCAGCCTGACAGGGCCCACAGATACGCAGTATTTT CASSLTGPTDTQYF
. few TRBJ1-1 TRBV7-9 TGTGCCAGCAGCTCACCCCCAGTAAGACGGACGAACACTGAAGCTTTCTTT CASSSPPVRRTNTEAFF
. few TRBJ1-2 TRBV12-3/TRBV12-4 TGTGCCAGCAGCTTGACAGGCCTCGCGGCGGGCTACACCTTC CASSLTGLAAGYTF
TRBD1 . TRBJ1-1 TRBV27 TGTGCCAGCAGTGCTAGGGGGCTAGGTGCTGAAGCTTTCTTT CASSARGLGAEAFF
. once TRBJ2-3 TRBV7-9 TGTGCCAGCAGCTTAGACGTTCGGGACTCCAGAAGCACAGATACGCAGTATTTT CASSLDVRDSRSTDTQYF
. few TRBJ2-5 TRBV6-5 TGTGCCAGCAGTTTCTCCGGGGGGCCCAGGGTCCAAGAGACCCAGTACTTC CASSFSGGPRVQETQYF
. few TRBJ2-1 TRBV5-1 TGCGCCAGCAGTGAACAGAGCTCCTACAATGAGCAGTTCTTC CASSEQSSYNEQFF
. . TRBJ1-6 TRBV12-3/TRBV12-4 TGTGCCAGCGGTACTGGACAGTTTAATTCACCCCTCCACTTT CASGTGQFNSPLHF
TRBD1 few TRBJ1-2 TRBV4-1 TGCGCCAGCAGCCAAGACAGGGGGCAAGAAGGCTACACCTTC CASSQDRGQEGYTF
. . TRBJ2-7 TRBV25-1 TGTGCCAGCAGATCCGGCGGCGGAGGGTACGAGCAGTACTTC CASRSGGGGYEQYF
. . TRBJ1-6 TRBV6-5 TGTGCCAGCAACACAGGGTGGGGATCACCCCTCCACTTT CASNTGWGSPLHF
. once TRBJ2-2 TRBV7-9 TGTGCCAGCAGCTTGGTGGCGGGGCTGAACACCGGGGAGCTGTTTTTT CASSLVAGLNTGELFF
. . TRBJ1-2 TRBV2 TGTGCCAGCAAGGGTGCTTTTTTGGGGCATGGCTACACCTTC CASKGAFLGHGYTF